This entry lists 24 T cell receptor beta chains sequenced from one sample in a study of shared clonotypes between healthy human individuals. Sequencing used immunoSEQ multiplex PCR; TCRdb keeps in-frame clones, though not all of them. The sample has around 1,100,000 clones, approximately 80% seen once; the top ten hold almost 0.9%. The sequenced material came from memory CD4+ T cells from PBMCs. Subset here: CD45RA-negative fraction. All receptors derive from a man between 18 and 29 years old in good health. Some clones in this sample may be carry-over from other donors' samples.

This clone was seen only a few times. At the DNA level, this CDR3 is encoded by other sequences in the same sample as well. The chain is built from TRBV18 and TRBJ2-3, with D unresolved. This CDR3 comprises 13 residues. Between the trimmed V and J ends, which lost 2 bases and 4 bases, there was a span of 7 bases. CDR1 and CDR2 from the germline V gene are KGHSH and LQKENI. The CDR3 here is CASSPGASDTQYF. CDR3 in DNA: TGTGCCAGCTCACCAGGCGCATCAGATACGCAGTATTTT.

The gene calls are TRBV30 and TRBJ2-7; perhaps TRBD2 as D (5 bases). V was pared by 2 bases and J by 6 bases, with 14 bases between. The CDR3 has 13 residues. The germline gives CDR1 GTSNPN, CDR2 SVGIG (reference sequence). The CDR3 reads CAWSPLLGGEQYF. CDR3 bases: TGTGCCTGGAGTCCCTTACTAGGAGGCGAGCAGTACTTC.

CDR3 nucleotide sequence: TGTGCCAGCTCACCTGGACTAGCTCCCTACGAGCAGTACTTC. It is translated as CASSPGLAPYEQYF. This chain connects TRBV18 to TRBJ2-7; 8 nucleotides agree with TRBD2. Germline CDR1 KGHSH, CDR2 LQKENI. CDR3 length: 14 amino acids. V lost 3 bases and J lost 2; bases outside the gene matches: 3.

The V call is TRBV30, the J call TRBJ2-5; 8 bases map to TRBD2. The CDR3 length is 13 residues. CDR1 is GTSNPN and CDR2 is SVGIG in the germline V gene (reference sequence). V was clipped by 4 bases and J by 1 base; unmatched bases: 2. CDR3 loop: CAWTSGPQETQYF. In DNA, the CDR3 is TGTGCCTGGACTAGCGGGCCCCAAGAGACCCAGTACTTC.

The CDR3 nucleotides are TGTGCCAGCTCACCCCAGACAGGGTACACTGAAGCTTTCTTT. It translates to CASSPQTGYTEAFF. This chain joins TRBV18 and TRBJ1-1; 7 positions agree with TRBD1. With 3 bases clipped from V and 3 bases from J, the junction kept 4 bases outside the gene matches. The germline gives CDR1 KGHSH, CDR2 LQKENI. The CDR3 is 14 residues long. The full variable domain, rest sourced from reference TRBV18 and TRBJ1-1, is NAGVMQNPRHLVRRRGQEARLRCSPMKGHSHVYWYRQLPEEGLKFMVYLQKENIIDESGMPKERFSAEFPKEGPSILRIQQVVRGDSAAYFCASSPQTGYTEAFFGQGTRLTVV.

This clone occurred once. The chain joins TRBV6-1 to TRBJ1-2, with 10 bases aligning to TRBD1. The junction had 5 bases not matched to a gene; V was cut back by 7 bases and J by 3 bases. CDR3 length: 14 residues. Germline loops: CDR1 MNHNS, CDR2 SASEGT. The CDR3 protein is CASIGTGAHYGYTF. The CDR3 DNA sequence: TGTGCCAGCATTGGGACAGGGGCCCACTATGGCTACACCTTC.

The V gene is TRBV9, the J gene TRBJ2-2; D unclear. Per germline, CDR1 SGDLS and CDR2 YYNGEE. The CDR3 loop spans 15 amino acids. V was shortened by 0 bases and J by 1 base, with 7 bases between the two germline ends. The CDR3 bases are TGTGCCAGCAGCGTAGAGGCGAGGAACACCGGGGAGCTGTTTTTT. Encoded protein: CASSVEARNTGELFF.

This clone appeared once. V and J are TRBV6-1 and TRBJ2-2; D uncertain. Between the trimmed V and J ends, which lost 5 bases and 3 bases, there was a span of 7 bases. Germline assignment: CDR1 MNHNS and CDR2 SASEGT. The CDR3 is 13 residues long. CDR3 loop: CASSPTYTGELFF. The CDR3 coding sequence is TGTGCCAGCAGTCCGACGTACACCGGGGAGCTGTTTTTT.

The chain joins TRBV5-1 to TRBJ2-7; 7 bases line up with TRBD1. The CDR3 totals 16 residues. CDR1 is SGHRS and CDR2 is YFSETQ in the germline V gene. The V and J ends lost 0 bases and 3 bases, in that order; junction bases with no gene match: 9. CDR3 DNA sequence: TGCGCCAGCAGCTTGGGCCTCATTGGACAGGTCTACGAGCAGTACTTC. Protein sequence: CASSLGLIGQVYEQYF. Complete variable domain (other parts from reference TRBV5-1 and TRBJ2-7): KAGVTQTPRYLIKTRGQQVTLSCSPISGHRSVSWYQQTPGQGLQFLFEYFSETQRNKGNFPGRFSGRQFSNSRSEMNVSTLELGDSALYLCASSLGLIGQVYEQYFGPGTRLTVT.

This clone was seen a few times. CDR3 sequence (DNA): TGTGCCAGCAGTCACGCCCTAGCGGGAGCCTCCGAGCAGTACTTC. Translation: CASSHALAGASEQYF. The V call is TRBV5-4, the J call TRBJ2-7; TRBD2 aligns across 10 bases. CDR3 length: 15 amino acids. V trimming: 5 bases; J trimming: 6 bases; junction bases outside the gene matches: 11. Per germline, CDR1 SGHNT and CDR2 YYREEE (reference sequence).

The chain carries TRBV28 and TRBJ2-4; TRBD1 might be the D (6 bases). The V gene lost 3 bases and the J gene lost 2 bases, with 8 bases spanning the gap. The CDR3 sequence is 14 residues long. Germline V gene data show CDR1 as MDHEN and CDR2 as SYDVKM. CDR3 sequence: CASSFQGTKNIQYF. The CDR3 bases are TGTGCCAGCAGTTTTCAGGGGACCAAAAACATTCAGTACTTC.

This clone was seen only once. The V call is TRBV30, the J call TRBJ2-3, with TRBD1 matching over 9 bases. Germline-derived CDR1 and CDR2 are GTSNPN and SVGIG (reference sequence). V dropped 2 bases and J dropped 3; count of bases not matched to a gene: 6. The CDR3 is made up of 15 amino acids. In DNA, the CDR3 is TGTGCCTGGAGTCCCAAGGGACAGGGTACAGATACGCAGTATTTT. Translated, it gives CAWSPKGQGTDTQYF. The complete variable domain, with remaining parts taken from reference TRBV30 and TRBJ2-3, reads SQTIHQWPATLVQPVGSPLSLECTVEGTSNPNLYWYRQAAGRGLQLLFYSVGIGQISSEVPQNLSASRPQDRQFILSSKKLLLSDSGFYLCAWSPKGQGTDTQYFGPGTRLTVL.

The J gene is TRBJ2-3, the V gene TRBV4-1, with TRBD2 identical over 9 bases. The V and J ends lost 0 bases and 4 bases, in that order; junction bases with no gene match: 8. There are 17 residues in the CDR3. The germline V gene encodes CDR1 MGHRA and CDR2 YSYEKL. CDR3 loop: CASSQDPSGIGSDTQYF. CDR3 nucleotides: TGCGCCAGCAGCCAAGACCCTAGCGGGATTGGCTCAGATACGCAGTATTTT.

The chain joins TRBV7-3 to TRBJ2-6; D perhaps matches TRBD2 (6 bases). CDR1 and CDR2 from the germline V gene are SGHTA and FQGTGA. The length of the CDR3 is 14 residues. Deletions cut 7 bases from V and 2 bases from J, with 9 bases between. DNA of the CDR3: TGTGCCAGCACCCCGGGGGCTGGGGCCAACGTCCTGACTTTC. Translated, it gives CASTPGAGANVLTF.

The V call is TRBV5-1, the J call TRBJ2-7; 9 positions agree with TRBD1. Per germline, CDR1 SGHRS and CDR2 YFSETQ. The CDR3 contains 16 residues. V lost 2 bases, J lost 0 bases, and 6 bases stayed unmatched. The CDR3 protein is CASSLNRGPYSYEQYF. The CDR3 nucleotides are TGCGCCAGCAGCTTAAACAGGGGGCCCTACTCCTACGAGCAGTACTTC.

The rearrangement joins TRBV19 to TRBJ2-2, with D unclear. CDR3 length: 11 amino acids. Germline values: CDR1 LNHDA, CDR2 SQIVND (reference sequence). The ends were cut back, 6 bases at V and 6 bases at J, with 5 bases in the middle. CDR3 protein: CASRGSGELFF. CDR3 nucleotides: TGTGCCAGTAGAGGTTCCGGGGAGCTGTTTTTT.

This clone was recorded once. CDR3 sequence reads: CASSLFGAGEQYF. The CDR3, as DNA: TGTGCCAGCAGCTTATTCGGGGCTGGGGAGCAGTACTTC. This chain links TRBV7-9 with TRBJ2-7, with D possibly being TRBD1 or TRBD2 (5 bases each). The CDR3 spans 13 residues. The V end was cut by 2 bases, the J end by 7 bases, with 12 bases between. Germline V gene sequence: CDR1 SEHNR, CDR2 FQNEAQ (reference sequence).

The chain carries TRBV7-3 and TRBJ2-2; D is ambiguous. CDR1 SGHTA and CDR2 FQGTGA come from the germline V gene. Trimming removed 1 base from V and 7 bases from J, with 10 bases in between. This CDR3 has 14 amino acids. The CDR3 nucleotides are TGTGCCAGCAGCTTAAATATTGCCGGCGGGGAGCTGTTTTTT. Its translation: CASSLNIAGGELFF.

This chain links TRBV4-2 with TRBJ2-2; D gene ambiguous. CDR3 length equals 13 residues. Germline lookup yields CDR1 LGHNA and CDR2 YNFKEQ. Deletions cut 4 bases from V and 10 bases from J, with 13 bases between. The CDR3 is CASSPTGPAELFF. CDR3 coding DNA: TGTGCCAGCAGCCCCACGGGTCCCGCGGAGCTGTTTTTT.

V and J are TRBV29-1 and TRBJ2-7; D unresolved. CDR1 is SQVTM and CDR2 is ANQGSEA in the germline V gene. V gave up 4 bases and J gave up 3 bases, with 16 bases separating them. This CDR3 is built from 14 residues. Written as DNA, the CDR3 is TGCAGCGTTGTGGTATTGAGACAAATCTACGAGCAGTACTTC. It translates to CSVVVLRQIYEQYF.

The chain has TRBV5-1 and TRBJ2-5; 7 bases fit TRBD1. This CDR3 spans 15 amino acids. V lost 4 bases and J lost 2; bases outside the gene matches: 8. From germline, CDR1 is SGHRS and CDR2 YFSETQ. DNA of the CDR3: TGCGCCAGCAGCCCGATGGGACAGCGACAAGAGACCCAGTACTTC. This gives the protein CASSPMGQRQETQYF.

On this clone itself: Additional DNA sequences in this sample encode the identical CDR3. The chain combines TRBV5-1 with TRBJ1-1, with TRBD1 matching 9 bases. The CDR3 totals 14 residues. Germline assignment: CDR1 SGHRS and CDR2 YFSETQ. V dropped 4 bases and J dropped 5; count of bases not matched to a gene: 6. The CDR3 bases are TGCGCCAGCAGCCCCGGGACAGGGTTGACTGAAGCTTTCTTT. Translating it yields CASSPGTGLTEAFF.

The V gene is TRBV28, the J gene TRBJ1-2, with TRBD1 matching 8 bases. The V segment lost 4 bases and the J segment 3 bases; nucleotides outside the gene matches: 7. This CDR3 region has 15 residues. Germline V gene lookup returns CDR1 MDHEN and CDR2 SYDVKM. The CDR3 loop is CASSSQGAGDYGYTF. DNA of the CDR3: TGTGCCAGCAGTTCGCAGGGGGCAGGCGACTATGGCTACACCTTC.

V is TRBV11-2 and J is TRBJ2-4; TRBD1 is a possible D gene (6 bases). V lost 4 bases and J lost 8, with 24 bases in between. Germline CDR1 reads SGHAT; CDR2 reads FQNNGV. The CDR3 has 17 amino acids. The CDR3 DNA sequence: TGTGCCAGCAGCTCTTACCTAAACCAGGGGATGGGAGACATTCAGTACTTC. It encodes CASSSYLNQGMGDIQYF.